Following are 9 T cell receptor beta chains from one sample sequenced in a study of identical twins. TCRdb called the 5' RACE reads again in MiXCR, with one record for every CDR3 protein. The table includes fewer than 800,000 distinct CDR3 sequences, under 8.5% detected once. The sample was also reused in another study, on yellow fever vaccine responses in identical twins.

The sample taken for sequencing was PBMCs. The receptors were sampled from a woman under 30 in good health.

This clonotype was counted only a few times. The rearrangement joins TRBV6-1 to TRBJ2-1; 11 bases are a match to TRBD2. From germline, CDR1 is MNHNS and CDR2 SASEGT. The CDR3 extends over 16 amino acids. V lost 8 bases to trimming and J lost 2 bases; unmatched junction nucleotides: 8. The CDR3 DNA sequence: TGTGCCAGCGGCACCATAGCGGGAGGGCCCTACAATGAGCAGTTCTTC. This gives the protein CASGTIAGGPYNEQFF.

This chain joins TRBV18 and TRBJ2-3; possible D gene TRBD2, 5 bases. Trimming took 4 bases from V and 4 from J, leaving 15 bases between them. In germline, CDR1 is KGHSH, CDR2 LQKENI. There are 15 residues in the CDR3. The CDR3 DNA reads as TGTGCCAGCTCACGCCTAGTCGAGAGGGCAGATACGCAGTATTTT. Protein product: CASSRLVERADTQYF.

In this sample, this clonotype turned up a few times. The chain joins TRBV20-1 to TRBJ2-5; D remains unclear. Between the trimmed V and J ends, which lost 4 bases and 1 base, there was a span of 10 bases. The CDR3 loop spans 13 amino acids. CDR1 and CDR2 (germline): DFQATT, SNEGSKA (reference sequence). CDR3 amino acids: CSANGLGQETQYF. In DNA form, the CDR3 reads TGCAGTGCTAATGGGTTGGGCCAAGAGACCCAGTACTTC.

The chain links TRBV29-1 to TRBJ2-5, with TRBD2 as a possible D gene (6 bases). Germline CDR1 SQVTM, CDR2 ANQGSEA. The CDR3 extends over 16 amino acids. V was cut by 4 bases and J by 2 bases, with 20 bases left in between. The CDR3 spells CSVGEFAPSAQETQYF. The DNA of the CDR3 is TGCAGCGTTGGGGAATTTGCGCCTAGCGCTCAAGAGACCCAGTACTTC.

In this sample, this clonotype turned up a few times. The chain joins TRBV7-3 to TRBJ1-2; the match to TRBD1 covers 9 bases. This CDR3 region has 15 residues. Germline loops: CDR1 SGHTA, CDR2 FQGTGA. J gave up 3 bases and V 5 bases, and 7 bases lay outside the gene matches. The CDR3 region has the DNA TGTGCCAGCAGCCCATCGGGACAGGGCGACTATGGCTACACCTTC. Translated: CASSPSGQGDYGYTF. The complete variable domain, with remaining parts taken from reference TRBV7-3 and TRBJ1-2, reads GAGVSQTPSNKVTEKGKYVELRCDPISGHTALYWYRQSLGQGPEFLIYFQGTGAADDSGLPNDRFFAVRPEGSVSTLKIQRTERGDSAVYLCASSPSGQGDYGYTFGSGTRLTVV.

Only a few counts were recorded for this clonotype. V gene TRBV12-3 or TRBV12-4 combines with J gene TRBJ1-5; tentative D call: TRBD1 (5 bases). V dropped 3 bases and J dropped 1 base, with 13 bases sitting between them. The CDR3 totals 16 residues. The CDR3 DNA sequence: TGTGCCAGCAGTTTCGGGGGGAGGTCGAGCAATCAGCCCCAGCATTTT. Protein product: CASSFGGRSSNQPQHF.

There are a few counts of this clonotype. V is TRBV20-1 and J is TRBJ2-1; TRBD2 matches 10 bases. Germline V lookup: CDR1 DFQATT, CDR2 SNEGSKA (reference sequence). The V gene end was trimmed by 2 bases and the J gene end by 5 bases; junction bases not matched to a gene: 9. The CDR3 covers 16 residues. The CDR3 spells CSARSGTSVINNEQFF. CDR3 in DNA: TGCAGTGCTAGATCCGGGACTAGCGTTATAAACAATGAGCAGTTCTTC.

The genes are TRBV5-1 and TRBJ2-6, with 12 bases that match TRBD2. J lost 0 bases, V lost 4 bases, and 8 bases had no gene match. The V gene's germline CDR1 is SGHRS and CDR2 YFSETQ. CDR3 length: 19 amino acids. The CDR3 bases are TGCGCCAGCAGCCAGAACGGACTAGCGGGGATCTCTGGGGCCAACGTCCTGACTTTC. It translates to CASSQNGLAGISGANVLTF. Looking up the rest from reference TRBV5-1 and TRBJ2-6 gives the full variable domain: KAGVTQTPRYLIKTRGQQVTLSCSPISGHRSVSWYQQTPGQGLQFLFEYFSETQRNKGNFPGRFSGRQFSNSRSEMNVSTLELGDSALYLCASSQNGLAGISGANVLTFGAGSRLTVL.

V gene TRBV7-7 combines with J gene TRBJ2-7; 7 bases align to TRBD1. J lost 0 bases, V lost 0 bases, and 8 bases had no gene match. CDR1 and CDR2 (germline): SSHAT, FNYEAQ (reference sequence). This CDR3 contains 17 residues. The CDR3 sequence is CASSLALRTGISYEQYV. DNA for the CDR3: TGTGCCAGCAGCTTAGCGCTTAGGACAGGAATCTCCTACGAGCAGTACGTC.